The 13 T cell receptor beta chains below all came from one sample that was sequenced in a study of blood T cell repertoires in COVID-19. Sequencing used immunoSEQ multiplex PCR; TCRdb keeps in-frame clones, though not all of them. The top ten hold about 2.5% of the sample, which has roughly 260,000 clones, about nine tenths seen once. Sequencing was carried out using peripheral blood. The source is a person under 30 with COVID-19, enrolled during active disease.

The gene calls are TRBV19 and TRBJ2-1; 11 bases are a match to TRBD2. CDR1 and CDR2 from the germline V gene are LNHDA and SQIVND (reference sequence). Trimming cost V 7 bases and J 5 bases; bases outside gene matches: 7. The CDR3 runs 15 residues. The CDR3 nucleotides are TGTGCCAGTATCTCACTAGCGGGAGATCACAATGAGCAGTTCTTC. This gives the protein CASISLAGDHNEQFF.

The chain joins TRBV6-1 to TRBJ1-3; no reliable D call. V lost 3 bases to trimming and J lost 2 bases, with 8 bases between them. CDR1 and CDR2 from the germline V gene are MNHNS and SASEGT. The CDR3 runs 14 residues. CDR3 region: CASSEEEAGNTIYF. CDR3 DNA sequence: TGTGCCAGCAGTGAGGAAGAGGCTGGAAACACCATATATTTT.

In nucleotides, the CDR3 is TGTGCCAGCAGCTTAGAACAGGGGGTTTCCTATAATTCACCCCTCCACTTT. Residues: CASSLEQGVSYNSPLHF. The chain combines TRBV11-2 with TRBJ1-6; 8 positions agree with TRBD1. The germline CDR1 and CDR2 sequences are SGHAT and FQNNGV. The CDR3 spans 17 residues. V lost 0 bases and J lost 1; bases outside the gene matches: 2.

The chain carries TRBV7-9 and TRBJ1-2; weak D call: TRBD1 (6 bases). CDR3 size: 14 residues. Trimming took off 5 bases at V and 4 bases at J, with 14 bases between the two ends. Germline CDR1 SEHNR, CDR2 FQNEAQ (reference sequence). The DNA of the CDR3 is TGTGCCAGCAGCCTCGGACAGTACTTCTATGGCTACACCTTC. It translates to CASSLGQYFYGYTF. The variable domain in full, completed from reference TRBV7-9 and TRBJ1-2, reads DTGVSQNPRHKITKRGQNVTFRCDPISEHNRLYWYRQTLGQGPEFLTYFQNEAQLEKSRLLSDRFSAERPKGSFSTLEIQRTEQGDSAMYLCASSLGQYFYGYTFGSGTRLTVV.

The chain links TRBV2 to TRBJ2-2, with 9 bases matching TRBD2. Germline lookup yields CDR1 SNHLY and CDR2 FYNNEI. The CDR3 is 15 amino acids. V was clipped by 4 bases and J by 2 bases; unmatched bases: 2. The CDR3 nucleotides are TGTGCCAGCAGTGGACTAGCGGCTAACACCGGGGAGCTGTTTTTT. This codes for CASSGLAANTGELFF.

The genes are TRBV10-3 and TRBJ2-2; TRBD2 matches 7 bases. Looked up from germline, CDR1 is ENHRY and CDR2 is SYGVKD. This CDR3 is built from 11 residues. The CDR3 DNA reads as TGTGGAACGGGGGGTTCCGGGGAGCTGTTTTTT. Translation gives CGTGGSGELFF.

CDR3 bases: TGTGCCAGCAGCTTAGCTAGCCCCTACAATGAGCAGTTCTTC. Translated: CASSLASPYNEQFF. J is TRBJ2-1 and V is TRBV7-9; D not resolved. Trimming pared 0 bases from V and 2 bases from J, leaving 5 bases between. Germline assignment: CDR1 SEHNR and CDR2 FQNEAQ (reference sequence). This CDR3 spans 14 amino acids.

The rearrangement joins TRBV27 to TRBJ2-1; 9 bases agree with TRBD2. CDR1 MNHEY and CDR2 SMNVEV come from the germline V gene (reference sequence). The CDR3 extends over 18 amino acids. V lost 2 bases to trimming and J lost 7 bases; unmatched junction nucleotides: 15. CDR3 region: CASSLRSSGAGNTNEQFF. The CDR3 region has the DNA TGTGCCAGCAGTTTAAGATCTAGCGGGGCGGGAAATACAAATGAGCAGTTCTTC.

The chain combines TRBV19 with TRBJ1-5, with D tentatively TRBD1 (5 bases). V was clipped by 6 bases and J by 0 bases, with 12 bases between them. From germline, CDR1 is LNHDA and CDR2 SQIVND (reference sequence). The CDR3 is 15 residues long. The DNA of the CDR3 is TGTGCCAGTAGCCTGACAGATTATAGCAATCAGCCCCAGCATTTT. Translation: CASSLTDYSNQPQHF.

V is TRBV10-3 and J is TRBJ2-3, with D possibly being TRBD2 (6 bases). Germline V gene data show CDR1 as ENHRY and CDR2 as SYGVKD. CDR3 length equals 13 residues. The V end lost 3 bases, the J end lost 7 bases, and 11 bases lay between the germline ends. CDR3 in amino acids: CAISDPGGNTQYF. The CDR3 bases are TGTGCCATCAGTGACCCTGGGGGGAATACGCAGTATTTT.

The chain employs TRBV7-9 and TRBJ2-1, with 12 nucleotides matching TRBD2. CDR3 length: 16 residues. V was clipped by 3 bases and J by 4 bases; unmatched bases: 4. Germline CDR1 reads SEHNR; CDR2 reads FQNEAQ (reference sequence). This CDR3 is CASSFPTSGGYNEQFF. The DNA of the CDR3 is TGTGCCAGCAGCTTCCCGACTAGCGGGGGATACAATGAGCAGTTCTTC.

A word on this clone: The same CDR3 can be traced to other DNA sequences in this sample. This chain uses TRBV2 with TRBJ2-1; TRBD1 might be the D (5 bases). This CDR3 region has 15 residues. Deletions cut 2 bases from V and 0 bases from J, with 8 bases between. Germline-derived CDR1 and CDR2 are SNHLY and FYNNEI. CDR3 residues: CASSEQGSSYNEQFF. CDR3 sequence (DNA): TGTGCCAGCAGTGAACAGGGTTCCTCCTACAATGAGCAGTTCTTC.

The CDR3: CASTGTWGEKLFF. The CDR3 DNA reads TGTGCCAGCACCGGGACATGGGGTGAAAAACTGTTTTTT. The V call is TRBV25-1, the J call TRBJ1-4, with TRBD1 as a possible D gene (6 bases). The germline V gene encodes CDR1 MGHDK and CDR2 SYGVNS. The CDR3 consists of 13 residues. V was shortened by 7 bases and J by 7 bases, with 13 bases between the two germline ends. Full variable domain (outside the CDR3, taken from reference TRBV25-1 and TRBJ1-4): EADIYQTPRYLVIGTGKKITLECSQTMGHDKMYWYQQDPGMELHLIHYSYGVNSTEKGDLSSESTVSRIRTEHFPLTLESARPSHTSQYLCASTGTWGEKLFFGSGTQLSVL.